These 21 T cell receptor beta chains originate from one sample sequenced in a study of CD8+ T cells in alopecia areata. Treatment in this sample: oral pan-JAK inhibitor, 5-10 mg twice daily. The authors extracted RNA and reverse transcribed it into cDNA as the sequencing template. TCRdb's copy holds only in-frame clones and misses some; the assay was immunoSEQ multiplex PCR. Here the sample spans 170,000 or so clones, roughly 62% being singletons. The source material was CD8+ T cells sorted from blood, sampled at week 24, from a patient treated with tofacitinib. Every receptor here comes from a human donor with alopecia areata.

V is TRBV10-3 and J is TRBJ1-5; 9 bases map to TRBD1. With 4 bases clipped from V and 3 bases from J, the junction kept 10 bases outside the gene matches. CDR1 ENHRY and CDR2 SYGVKD come from the germline V gene. The CDR3 contains 17 residues. The CDR3 DNA is TGTGCCATCAGTGGAGAATTCGGGACAGGGAACAATCAGCCCCAGCATTTT. Amino acid sequence: CAISGEFGTGNNQPQHF.

J is TRBJ2-5 and V is TRBV7-9, with 9 bases that match TRBD2. CDR1 SEHNR and CDR2 FQNEAQ come from the germline V gene (reference sequence). The junction had 12 bases not matched to a gene; V was cut back by 2 bases and J by 2 bases. CDR3 length: 18 amino acids. DNA of the CDR3: TGTGCCAGCAGCTTAATAGGTGGGCTAGCGGGGAAACAAGAGACCCAGTACTTC. This encodes CASSLIGGLAGKQETQYF.

This sequence joins TRBV25-1 and TRBJ2-1; TRBD1 aligns across 8 bases. Per germline, CDR1 MGHDK and CDR2 SYGVNS. The CDR3 sequence is 16 residues long. Trimming at V came to 4 bases and at J to 9 bases, leaving 14 bases not matched to a gene. CDR3 coding DNA: TGTGCCAGCAGTGCTAAGGGGACAGGCAGAACTGGTGAGCAGTTCTTC. Translation gives CASSAKGTGRTGEQFF.

CDR3 amino acids: CSVEVGTTGVNEKLFF. The CDR3 bases are TGCAGCGTTGAAGTGGGGACAACAGGGGTTAATGAAAAACTGTTTTTT. The V and J genes are TRBV29-1 and TRBJ1-4, with 7 bases lining up with TRBD1. This CDR3 contains 16 residues. Germline trimming cut 1 base from V and 4 bases from J; bases unmatched to any gene: 9. Looked up from germline, CDR1 is SQVTM and CDR2 is ANQGSEA.

The gene calls are TRBV11-3 and TRBJ2-3; the D is unclear. Trimming took 1 base from V and 3 from J, leaving 8 bases between them. Germline V gene sequence: CDR1 SGHNT, CDR2 YENEEA. CDR3 length: 14 residues. This CDR3 is CASSLGVGTDTQYF. The DNA of the CDR3 is TGTGCCAGCAGCTTAGGTGTGGGTACAGATACGCAGTATTTT.

This clone was counted only a few times. The gene calls are TRBV29-1 and TRBJ2-1; possibly TRBD1 for D (6 bases). The germline CDR1 and CDR2 sequences are SQVTM and ANQGSEA. Trimming removed 6 bases at V and 7 bases at J, with 16 bases between. The CDR3 has 13 residues. The CDR3 nucleotides read TGCAGCGTAGCCCAGGGGACGGGTAATGAGCAGTTCTTC. Translation gives CSVAQGTGNEQFF.

The rearrangement uses TRBV6-5 and TRBJ1-2; D perhaps matches TRBD1 (6 bases). There are 12 residues in the CDR3. The ends were cut back, 7 bases at V and 8 bases at J, with 14 bases in the middle. The germline CDR1 and CDR2 sequences are MNHEY and SVGAGI. CDR3 DNA: TGTGCCAGCACGTCAGGGGCTCTCGGCTACACCTTC. Its protein is CASTSGALGYTF.

This clone was recorded a few times. V usage is TRBV9 and J usage is TRBJ2-1; 10 nucleotides agree with TRBD2. The CDR3 is made up of 17 amino acids. From germline, CDR1 is SGDLS and CDR2 YYNGEE. With V trimmed by 4 bases and J by 2 bases, 9 bases remained unmatched. The chain's CDR3 is CASSTPRTSGTYNEQFF. The CDR3 DNA is TGTGCCAGCAGCACTCCCCGGACTAGCGGAACCTACAATGAGCAGTTCTTC.

The chain combines TRBV6-1 with TRBJ2-3; weak D call: TRBD2 (5 bases). CDR3 size: 17 residues. Trimming left V 2 bases short and J 1 base short, with 16 bases between. CDR1 is MNHNS, CDR2 SASEGT, per germline. The CDR3 is CASSERGIKPGTDTQYF. CDR3 sequence (DNA): TGTGCCAGCAGTGAACGGGGAATCAAGCCTGGCACAGATACGCAGTATTTT.

This clone was counted only a few times. The V call is TRBV4-2, the J call TRBJ2-4, with a weak D call TRBD1 (6 bases). The germline CDR1 and CDR2 sequences are LGHNA and YNFKEQ. V was pared by 0 bases and J by 1 base, with 16 bases between. CDR3 length equals 18 residues. CDR3 amino acids: CASSQEIGQGIAKNIQYF. For the CDR3, the DNA is TGTGCCAGCAGCCAAGAAATCGGGCAGGGGATCGCCAAAAACATTCAGTACTTC.

The chain couples TRBV9 to TRBJ2-3, with D perhaps given as TRBD1 or TRBD2 (6 bases each). The CDR3 is 11 amino acids. The ends were cut back, 5 bases at V and 8 bases at J, with 9 bases in the middle. Germline CDR1 reads SGDLS; CDR2 reads YYNGEE. DNA for the CDR3: TGTGCCAGCAGAGAGGGGGGTACGCAGTATTTT. This sequence encodes CASREGGTQYF.

The genes are TRBV4-2 and TRBJ2-7, with D perhaps matching TRBD1 or TRBD2 (5 bases each). The germline V gene encodes CDR1 LGHNA and CDR2 YNFKEQ. The CDR3 is made up of 13 amino acids. V shed 0 bases and J shed 6 bases, with 9 bases lying between them. CDR3: CASSQDRGAEQYF. DNA of the CDR3: TGTGCCAGCAGCCAAGATAGAGGGGCCGAGCAGTACTTC.

This clone appeared a few times. The chain combines TRBV4-1 with TRBJ2-5; D gene ambiguous. The V end lost 0 bases, the J end lost 4 bases, and 12 bases lay between the germline ends. This CDR3 spans 15 amino acids. Germline V CDR1 and CDR2: MGHRA, YSYEKL. The CDR3 DNA follows: TGCGCCAGCAGCCAAGACCTGGGTCCGGGAGAGACCCAGTACTTC. This translates into CASSQDLGPGETQYF.

The gene calls are TRBV11-2 and TRBJ2-5, with TRBD2 matching 9 bases. Trimming took 2 bases from V and 1 from J; bases not matched to a gene: 5. Germline V gene sequence: CDR1 SGHAT, CDR2 FQNNGV. CDR3 length: 16 residues. The CDR3 bases are TGTGCCAGCAGCTTATCACTAGCGGGCCTCCAAGAGACCCAGTACTTC. This translates into CASSLSLAGLQETQYF.

The genes are TRBV29-1 and TRBJ1-1, with D possibly TRBD1 on 6 matching bases. Trimming took off 7 bases at V and 1 base at J, with 13 bases between the two ends. The germline gives CDR1 SQVTM, CDR2 ANQGSEA. The CDR3 contains 13 residues. The CDR3 sequence: CSADRPGNTEAFF. As DNA, the CDR3 is TGCAGCGCCGACAGGCCAGGGAACACTGAAGCTTTCTTT.

The CDR3 DNA reads TGTGCCAGCAGCGGGACAGGGATAGCGAACATTCAGTACTTC. Protein sequence: CASSGTGIANIQYF. J is TRBJ2-4 and V is TRBV7-8; 9 nucleotides match TRBD1. This CDR3 is 14 amino acids long. V was clipped by 5 bases and J by 7 bases; unmatched bases: 6. The germline CDR1 and CDR2 sequences are SGHVS and FQNEAQ.

This chain's CDR3 is CASSLGQGADTQYF. The CDR3 DNA is TGTGCCAGCAGTTTAGGGCAGGGGGCGGATACGCAGTATTTT. The V and J genes are TRBV27 and TRBJ2-3; TRBD1 aligns across 8 bases. The CDR3 totals 14 residues. The ends lost 2 bases at V and 6 bases at J; junction bases unmatched: 4. Germline values: CDR1 MNHEY, CDR2 SMNVEV (reference sequence).

The chain couples TRBV7-2 to TRBJ1-1; D is uncertain. This CDR3 region has 13 residues. Per germline, CDR1 SGHTA and CDR2 FQGNSA. V lost 2 bases and J 1 base, leaving 5 bases between the germline ends. CDR3: CASSLNKNTEAFF. CDR3 nucleotide sequence: TGTGCCAGCAGCTTAAACAAGAACACTGAAGCTTTCTTT.

The chain links TRBV9 to TRBJ2-3, with 10 positions matching TRBD2. The CDR3 consists of 15 residues. Germline CDR1 SGDLS, CDR2 YYNGEE. The J segment lost 4 bases and the V segment lost 7 bases, leaving 9 bases of the junction unmatched. CDR3 amino acids: CASLRASGGPDTQYF. The CDR3 coding sequence is TGTGCCAGCTTGAGGGCTAGCGGGGGTCCAGATACGCAGTATTTT. Together with reference TRBV9 and TRBJ2-3, the CDR3 gives the full variable domain: DSGVTQTPKHLITATGQRVTLRCSPRSGDLSVYWYQQSLDQGLQFLIQYYNGEERAKGNILERFSAQQFPDLHSELNLSSLELGDSALYFCASLRASGGPDTQYFGPGTRLTVL.

To note about this clone: Its ends do not fully match the called genes, so a read error is possible. The identical CDR3 is also encoded by other nucleotide sequences in the sample. The genes are TRBV2 and TRBJ1-2; 11 bases line up with TRBD1. CDR1 and CDR2 (germline): SNHLY, FYNNEI. The length of the CDR3 is 13 residues. CDR3 nucleotide sequence: TGTGCCAGTAGTGGGACAGGGGGATATGGCTACACCTTC. Amino acids: CASSGTGGYGYTF.

In DNA form, the CDR3 reads TGTGCCAGCAGCTTAGGATTAGACTACGAGCAGTACTTC. It is translated as CASSLGLDYEQYF. The genes are TRBV13 and TRBJ2-7, with D unresolved. This CDR3 region has 13 residues. Trimming stripped 0 bases from V and 3 bases from J, with 6 bases between. Germline CDR1 is PRHDT and CDR2 is FYEKMQ (reference sequence).